Sequencing of this TCR beta chain was carried out in a study of cytomegalovirus exposure and HLA in healthy donors. Study-wide findings and caveats: Analysis was carried out at a later point, and it linked a missense DCLRE1C variant to TCR beta V- and J-gene trimming.

This CDR3 is 14 amino acids long. Germline lookup yields CDR1 MNHNY and CDR2 SVGAGI (reference sequence). V lost 2 bases and J 5 bases, leaving 12 bases between the germline ends. PCR amplification relied on 60 Vbeta primers (plus 13 Jbeta primers). Data came from immunoSEQ multiplex PCR; TCRdb stores just in-frame clones and leaves some out. The sample has roughly 110,000 clones; around 80% are singletons. In the case of this clone: Its antigen is undetermined.

Sequenced material: PBMCs. The chain has TRBV6-6 and TRBJ2-5, with D maybe TRBD2 (6 bases). The source is a man aged 55-75 years in good health and CMV-seronegative. The CDR3 DNA sequence: TGTGCCAGCAGTTACCTTAGCGGTCGGGAGACCCAGTACTTC. Protein product: CASSYLSGRETQYF.